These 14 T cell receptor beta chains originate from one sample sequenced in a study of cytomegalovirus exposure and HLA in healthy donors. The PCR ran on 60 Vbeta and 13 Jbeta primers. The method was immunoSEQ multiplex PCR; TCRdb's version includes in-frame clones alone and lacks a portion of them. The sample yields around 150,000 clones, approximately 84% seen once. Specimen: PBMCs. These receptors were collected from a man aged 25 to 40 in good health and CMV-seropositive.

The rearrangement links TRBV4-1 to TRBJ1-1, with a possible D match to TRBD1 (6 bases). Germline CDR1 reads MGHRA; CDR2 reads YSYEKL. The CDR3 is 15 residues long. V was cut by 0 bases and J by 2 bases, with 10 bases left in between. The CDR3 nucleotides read TGCGCCAGCAGCCAAGATATCGGGACAAACACTGAAGCTTTCTTT. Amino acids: CASSQDIGTNTEAFF.

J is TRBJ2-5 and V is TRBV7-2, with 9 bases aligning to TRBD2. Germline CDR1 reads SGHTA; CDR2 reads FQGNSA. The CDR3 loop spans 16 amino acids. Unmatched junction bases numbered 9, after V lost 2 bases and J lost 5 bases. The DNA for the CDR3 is TGTGCCAGCAGCTTAAGGCGGGAGGGGGGGTTGGAGACCCAGTACTTC. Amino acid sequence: CASSLRREGGLETQYF.

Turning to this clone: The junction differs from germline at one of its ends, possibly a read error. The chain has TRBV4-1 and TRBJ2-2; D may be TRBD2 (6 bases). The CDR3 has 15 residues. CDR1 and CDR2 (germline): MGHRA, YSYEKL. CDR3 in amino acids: CASSLKTREHRGAVF. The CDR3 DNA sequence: TGCGCCAGCAGCCTGAAGACTAGAGAACACCGGGGAGCTGTTTTT.

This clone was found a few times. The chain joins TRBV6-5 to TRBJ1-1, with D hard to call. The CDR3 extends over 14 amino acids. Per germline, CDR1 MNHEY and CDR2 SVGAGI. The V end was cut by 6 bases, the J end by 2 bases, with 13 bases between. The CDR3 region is CASSSGSLNTEAFF. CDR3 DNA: TGTGCCAGCAGCTCGGGTAGCCTAAACACTGAAGCTTTCTTT.

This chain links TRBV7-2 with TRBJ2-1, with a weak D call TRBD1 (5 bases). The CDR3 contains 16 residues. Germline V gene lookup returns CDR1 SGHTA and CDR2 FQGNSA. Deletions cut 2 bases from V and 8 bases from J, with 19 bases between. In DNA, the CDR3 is TGTGCCAGCAGCTTACAGGGTGTTATTAGGACCGATGAGCAGTTCTTC. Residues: CASSLQGVIRTDEQFF.

CDR3 residues: CASSPGTSEYEQYF. In DNA, the CDR3 is TGTGCCAGCAGCCCCGGGACTAGCGAATACGAGCAGTACTTC. J is TRBJ2-5 and V is TRBV7-9; the match to TRBD2 covers 10 bases. The tail of the sequence fits TRBJ2-7 better, so the J call may be wrong. Germline V gene sequence: CDR1 SEHNR, CDR2 FQNEAQ (reference sequence). The CDR3 runs to 14 residues.

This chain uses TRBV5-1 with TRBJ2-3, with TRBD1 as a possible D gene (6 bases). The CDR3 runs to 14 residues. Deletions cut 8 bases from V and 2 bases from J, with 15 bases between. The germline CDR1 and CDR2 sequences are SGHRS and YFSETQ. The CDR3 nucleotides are TGCGCCAGTTCGCTAGGGACACTCACAGATACGCAGTATTTT. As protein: CASSLGTLTDTQYF.

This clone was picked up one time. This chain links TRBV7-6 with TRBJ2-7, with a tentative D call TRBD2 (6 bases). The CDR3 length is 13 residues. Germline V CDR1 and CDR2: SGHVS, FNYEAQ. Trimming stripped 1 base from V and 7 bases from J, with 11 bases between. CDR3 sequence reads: CASSLVGGMEQYF. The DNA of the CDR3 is TGTGCCAGCAGCTTAGTAGGAGGGATGGAGCAGTACTTC.

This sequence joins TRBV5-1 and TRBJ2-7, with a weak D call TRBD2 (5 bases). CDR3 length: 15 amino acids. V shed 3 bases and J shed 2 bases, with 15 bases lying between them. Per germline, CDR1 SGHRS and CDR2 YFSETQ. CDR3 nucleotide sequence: TGCGCCAGCAGCTCGAGAGTAGCGCATCCCTACGAGCAGTACTTC. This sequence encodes CASSSRVAHPYEQYF.

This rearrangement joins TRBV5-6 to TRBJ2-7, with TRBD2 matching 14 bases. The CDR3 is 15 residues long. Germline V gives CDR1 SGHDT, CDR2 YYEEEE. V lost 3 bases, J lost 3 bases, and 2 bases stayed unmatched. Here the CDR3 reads CASSYGTSGSYEQYF. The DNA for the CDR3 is TGTGCCAGCAGCTACGGGACTAGCGGGAGCTACGAGCAGTACTTC.

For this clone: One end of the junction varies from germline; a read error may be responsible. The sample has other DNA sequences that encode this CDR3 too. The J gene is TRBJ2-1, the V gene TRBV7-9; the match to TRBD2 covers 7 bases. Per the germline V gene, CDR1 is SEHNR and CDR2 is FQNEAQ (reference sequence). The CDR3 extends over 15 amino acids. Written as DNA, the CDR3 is TGTGCCAGCACCTTACGCGGGAGTTCCTACAATGAGCAGTTCTTC. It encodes CASTLRGSSYNEQFF. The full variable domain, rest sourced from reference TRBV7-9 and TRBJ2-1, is DTGVSQNPRHKITKRGQNVTFRCDPISEHNRLYWYRQTLGQGPEFLTYFQNEAQLEKSRLLSDRFSAERPKGSFSTLEIQRTEQGDSAMYLCASTLRGSSYNEQFFGPGTRLTVL.

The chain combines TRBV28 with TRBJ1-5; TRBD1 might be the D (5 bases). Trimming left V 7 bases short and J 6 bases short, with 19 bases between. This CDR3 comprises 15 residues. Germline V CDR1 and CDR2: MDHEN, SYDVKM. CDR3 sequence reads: CASISSAGGFQPQHF. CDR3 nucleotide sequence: TGTGCCAGCATCTCTTCGGCGGGGGGATTTCAGCCCCAGCATTTT.

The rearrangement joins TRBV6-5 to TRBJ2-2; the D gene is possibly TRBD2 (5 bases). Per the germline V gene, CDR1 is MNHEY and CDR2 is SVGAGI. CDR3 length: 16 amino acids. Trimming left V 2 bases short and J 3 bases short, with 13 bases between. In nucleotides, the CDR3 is TGTGCCAGCAGTTACCAGGAGGCTGGATACACCGGGGAGCTGTTTTTT. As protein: CASSYQEAGYTGELFF.

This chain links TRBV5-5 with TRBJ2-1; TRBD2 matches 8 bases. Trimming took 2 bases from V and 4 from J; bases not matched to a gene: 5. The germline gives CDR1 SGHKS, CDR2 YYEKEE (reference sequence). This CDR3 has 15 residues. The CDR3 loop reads CASSFQTSEYNEQFF. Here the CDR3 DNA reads TGTGCCAGCAGCTTCCAGACTAGCGAGTACAATGAGCAGTTCTTC.